The 20 T cell receptor beta chains below were found in one sample sequenced in a study of cytomegalovirus exposure and HLA in healthy donors. The PCR ran on 60 Vbeta and 13 Jbeta primers. Method: immunoSEQ multiplex PCR; TCRdb's copy keeps in-frame clones and lacks some. The sample carries over 150,000 clones, around two thirds recorded once. Material: PBMCs. Receptors originate from a man over 45 in good health and CMV-seronegative.

The chain has TRBV5-5 and TRBJ1-1; D may be TRBD1 (5 bases). Trimming pared 0 bases from V and 4 bases from J, leaving 10 bases between. The germline CDR1 and CDR2 sequences are SGHKS and YYEKEE (reference sequence). The CDR3 covers 14 residues. The CDR3 nucleotides are TGTGCCAGCAGCTTGGGACAGACCCTCACTGAAGCTTTCTTT. It is translated as CASSLGQTLTEAFF. The variable domain in full, with the rest retrieved from reference TRBV5-5 and TRBJ1-1, is DAGVTQSPTHLIKTRGQQVTLRCSPISGHKSVSWYQQVLGQGPQFIFQYYEKEERGRGNFPDRFSARQFPNYSSELNVNALLLGDSALYLCASSLGQTLTEAFFGQGTRLTVV.

This clone was found a few times. The chain is built from TRBV7-2 and TRBJ2-5; TRBD2 matches 13 bases. This CDR3 spans 17 amino acids. The germline gives CDR1 SGHTA, CDR2 FQGNSA. Unmatched junction bases numbered 10, after V lost 5 bases and J lost 4 bases. The CDR3 here is CASSPGLAGLGGETQYF. The DNA of the CDR3 is TGTGCCAGCAGCCCGGGACTAGCGGGATTAGGAGGAGAGACCCAGTACTTC.

The chain carries TRBV4-1 and TRBJ2-5; D perhaps matches TRBD2 (6 bases). The CDR3 consists of 15 residues. The V end lost 0 bases, the J end lost 1 base, and 9 bases lay between the germline ends. Germline CDR1 is MGHRA and CDR2 is YSYEKL. Written as DNA, the CDR3 is TGCGCCAGCAGCCAAGATATGGGGGGCCAAGAGACCCAGTACTTC. Its translation is CASSQDMGGQETQYF.

The chain combines TRBV28 with TRBJ2-7; 9 bases are shared with TRBD1. The J segment lost 0 bases and the V segment lost 1 base, leaving 4 bases of the junction unmatched. This CDR3 has 16 residues. In germline, CDR1 is MDHEN, CDR2 SYDVKM. The DNA for the CDR3 is TGTGCCAGCAGTTTATTGGGACAGGGAAGCTCCTACGAGCAGTACTTC. Residues: CASSLLGQGSSYEQYF.

This clone was counted between two and nine times. The chain carries TRBV7-8 and TRBJ2-4; D unclear. The CDR3 consists of 16 residues. Trimming cost V 4 bases and J 0 bases, with 13 bases left between them. Per germline, CDR1 SGHVS and CDR2 FQNEAQ. The CDR3 DNA follows: TGTGCCAGCAGCTCCTACGGGTCGGTAGCCAAAAACATTCAGTACTTC. It yields the protein CASSSYGSVAKNIQYF.

The chain couples TRBV5-1 to TRBJ2-7; 8 nucleotides agree with TRBD1. The CDR3 covers 14 residues. Germline V gene lookup returns CDR1 SGHRS and CDR2 YFSETQ. The junction had 7 bases not matched to a gene; V was cut back by 5 bases and J by 3 bases. CDR3 sequence: CASSSGTGNYEQYF. The CDR3 nucleotides are TGCGCCAGCAGTTCCGGGACAGGAAACTACGAGCAGTACTTC.

The genes are TRBV6-5 and TRBJ2-7, with 8 bases fitting TRBD1. The junction had 8 bases not matched to a gene; V was cut back by 4 bases and J by 6 bases. This CDR3 is built from 14 residues. Germline V lookup: CDR1 MNHEY, CDR2 SVGAGI. Here the CDR3 DNA reads TGTGCCAGCAGTTTTGTCAGGGGGCTGGGCGAGCAGTACTTC. Translation gives CASSFVRGLGEQYF.

J is TRBJ1-1 and V is TRBV4-1; D possibly corresponds to TRBD1 (6 bases). Trimming took 1 base from V and 0 from J, leaving 9 bases between them. The length of the CDR3 is 15 residues. Germline V CDR1 and CDR2: MGHRA, YSYEKL. The CDR3 here is CASSQVSGVNTEAFF. The CDR3 nucleotides read TGCGCCAGCAGCCAAGTTTCAGGGGTGAACACTGAAGCTTTCTTT.

In its sample, this clone was seen a few times. The chain carries TRBV18 and TRBJ1-6; D perhaps matches TRBD1 (5 bases). Trimming took 3 bases from V and 2 from J, leaving 11 bases between them. The CDR3 covers 16 residues. Germline CDR1 and CDR2: KGHSH and LQKENI. The CDR3 DNA reads as TGTGCCAGCTCACCTACAGGATTAACCTATAATTCACCCCTCCACTTT. It codes for CASSPTGLTYNSPLHF.

V gene TRBV2 combines with J gene TRBJ1-4, with D unresolved. Germline CDR1 reads SNHLY; CDR2 reads FYNNEI. There are 14 residues in the CDR3. Trimming stripped 7 bases from V and 0 bases from J, with 9 bases between. CDR3: CASNRVSTNEKLFF. The CDR3 DNA reads as TGTGCCAGCAACCGGGTATCAACTAATGAAAAACTGTTTTTT.

The chain employs TRBV5-1 and TRBJ2-3; maybe TRBD2 (6 bases). V was shortened by 4 bases and J by 0 bases, with 9 bases between the two germline ends. Germline CDR1 is SGHRS and CDR2 is YFSETQ. This CDR3 has 14 residues. The CDR3 here is CASSIGTSTDTQYF. In DNA form, the CDR3 reads TGCGCCAGCAGCATTGGGACTAGCACAGATACGCAGTATTTT.

This clone was found a few times. An end of the junction differs from the germline gene, which may be a read error. The chain couples TRBV7-9 to TRBJ1-2; the match to TRBD1 covers 9 bases. This CDR3 is 12 amino acids long. Looked up from germline, CDR1 is SEHNR and CDR2 is FQNEAQ (reference sequence). CDR3 bases: TGTTCCAGCAGACAGGGGGTTATGGGCTACACCTTC. It is translated as CSSRQGVMGYTF.

The chain recombines TRBV27 with TRBJ1-1; possible D gene TRBD1, 5 bases. The CDR3 loop spans 14 amino acids. CDR1 is MNHEY, CDR2 SMNVEV, per germline (reference sequence). V lost 6 bases and J lost 9, with 20 bases in between. CDR3 nucleotides: TGTGCCAGCAGCTTACTTGGAGGGGAATTTCAAGCTTTCTTT. This translates into CASSLLGGEFQAFF.

The CDR3 loop is CASSRGQGRRLAGSDTQYF. The CDR3 DNA reads as TGTGCCAGCAGCCGCGGACAGGGGAGGCGACTAGCGGGGTCAGATACGCAGTATTTT. This chain joins TRBV7-2 and TRBJ2-3; 11 nucleotides agree with TRBD2. Germline trimming cut 5 bases from V and 4 bases from J; bases unmatched to any gene: 17. The germline V gene has CDR1 SGHTA and CDR2 FQGNSA. The CDR3 is 19 amino acids.

In the case of this clone: The sample contains more than one DNA sequence encoding this CDR3. The V and J genes are TRBV28 and TRBJ1-4; perhaps TRBD1 as D (6 bases). The V gene lost 2 bases and the J gene lost 2 bases, with 12 bases spanning the gap. CDR1 MDHEN and CDR2 SYDVKM come from the germline V gene. This CDR3 is built from 16 residues. The CDR3 spells CASSLAAGVTNEKLFF. The CDR3 coding sequence is TGTGCCAGCAGTTTAGCGGCAGGGGTGACTAATGAAAAACTGTTTTTT.

This clone was detected a few times. V is TRBV5-6 and J is TRBJ1-1, with 9 bases that match TRBD1. CDR1 is SGHDT, CDR2 YYEEEE, per germline. With 2 bases clipped from V and 4 bases from J, the junction kept 6 bases outside the gene matches. The CDR3 is 15 residues long. This chain's CDR3 is CASSLPGQGPTEAFF. The CDR3 DNA sequence: TGTGCCAGCAGCTTACCGGGACAGGGCCCCACTGAAGCTTTCTTT.

The chain couples TRBV19 to TRBJ1-5; 7 nucleotides agree with TRBD1. Germline lookup yields CDR1 LNHDA and CDR2 SQIVND (reference sequence). CDR3 length: 16 amino acids. The V gene end was trimmed by 4 bases and the J gene end by 3 bases; junction bases not matched to a gene: 9. The CDR3 bases are TGTGCCAGTAGTACATACAGGACAGGCTTCAATCAGCCCCAGCATTTT. It translates to CASSTYRTGFNQPQHF.

This sequence joins TRBV2 and TRBJ1-2; 7 bases are shared with TRBD1. This CDR3 region has 14 residues. V lost 8 bases, J lost 5 bases, and 11 bases stayed unmatched. Germline CDR1 is SNHLY and CDR2 is FYNNEI. The CDR3 sequence is CASRTDRELYGYTF. DNA of the CDR3: TGTGCCAGCCGAACCGACAGGGAGCTGTATGGCTACACCTTC.

This chain uses TRBV7-9 with TRBJ2-1, with 8 bases matching TRBD1. Germline V lookup: CDR1 SEHNR, CDR2 FQNEAQ (reference sequence). V was clipped by 7 bases and J by 1 base; unmatched bases: 12. This CDR3 region has 17 residues. CDR3 loop: CASIALDRVASYNEQFF. The CDR3, as DNA: TGTGCCAGCATCGCCCTGGACAGGGTTGCGTCCTACAATGAGCAGTTCTTC. Variable domain in full (rest from reference TRBV7-9 and TRBJ2-1): DTGVSQNPRHKITKRGQNVTFRCDPISEHNRLYWYRQTLGQGPEFLTYFQNEAQLEKSRLLSDRFSAERPKGSFSTLEIQRTEQGDSAMYLCASIALDRVASYNEQFFGPGTRLTVL.

The rearrangement joins TRBV6-5 to TRBJ2-1; TRBD1 aligns across 8 bases. In germline, CDR1 is MNHEY, CDR2 SVGAGI. The CDR3 spans 12 residues. V trimming: 6 bases; J trimming: 12 bases; junction bases outside the gene matches: 7. In DNA, the CDR3 is TGTGCCAGCAGCCGCCCAGGGGGCATGCAGTTCTTC. Its translation: CASSRPGGMQFF.